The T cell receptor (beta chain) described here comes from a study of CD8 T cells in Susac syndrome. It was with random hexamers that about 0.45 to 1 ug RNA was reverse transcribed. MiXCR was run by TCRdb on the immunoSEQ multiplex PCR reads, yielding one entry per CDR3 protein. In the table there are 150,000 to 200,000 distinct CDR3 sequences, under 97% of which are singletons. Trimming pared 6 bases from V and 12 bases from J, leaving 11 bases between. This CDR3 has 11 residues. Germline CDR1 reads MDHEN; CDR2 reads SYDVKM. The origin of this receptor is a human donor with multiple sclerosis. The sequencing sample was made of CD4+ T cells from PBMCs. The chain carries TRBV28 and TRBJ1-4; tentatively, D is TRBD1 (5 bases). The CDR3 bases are TGTGCCAGCAGGGACAATCTCGAACTGTTTTTT. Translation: CASRDNLELFF.